The 4 T cell receptor beta chains below come from one sample, sequenced in a study of cytomegalovirus exposure and HLA in healthy donors. Amplification used 60 Vbeta primers and 13 Jbeta primers. Sequencing was performed with immunoSEQ multiplex PCR; in TCRdb, only in-frame clones are kept and a portion is missing. Of 100,000 to 150,000 clones listed, 85% to 90% are singletons. Sequenced material: PBMCs. All receptors derive from a woman in her twenties or thirties in good health and CMV-seronegative.

V is TRBV5-1 and J is TRBJ1-2; TRBD1 matches at 10 bases. The V gene's germline CDR1 is SGHRS and CDR2 YFSETQ. The junction had 4 bases not matched to a gene; V was cut back by 3 bases and J by 2 bases. The CDR3 runs 15 residues. DNA for the CDR3: TGCGCCAGCAGCTGGGGACAGGGGACGAACTATGGCTACACCTTC. Translation: CASSWGQGTNYGYTF.

The chain recombines TRBV7-8 with TRBJ2-1; TRBD2 matches at 7 bases. The V gene end was trimmed by 2 bases and the J gene end by 5 bases; junction bases not matched to a gene: 9. CDR1 is SGHVS and CDR2 is FQNEAQ in the germline V gene. This CDR3 spans 16 amino acids. The CDR3 DNA follows: TGTGCCAGCAGCTTAAAATGGCTAGCGGTAAACAATGAGCAGTTCTTC. Translated, it gives CASSLKWLAVNNEQFF.

V gene TRBV28 combines with J gene TRBJ2-3; D not certain. There are 14 residues in the CDR3. V lost 4 bases and J 0 bases, leaving 8 bases between the germline ends. Per germline, CDR1 MDHEN and CDR2 SYDVKM. The CDR3 DNA sequence: TGTGCCAGCAGTTACCTACCTAGCACAGATACGCAGTATTTT. The encoded protein is CASSYLPSTDTQYF.

The chain links TRBV7-3 to TRBJ1-1; TRBD1 might be the D (6 bases). Germline V lookup: CDR1 SGHTA, CDR2 FQGTGA. CDR3 length: 14 residues. With 2 bases removed from V and 3 bases from J, the gap between germline ends came to 10 bases. CDR3 in amino acids: CASSLAGADTEAFF. In nucleotides, the CDR3 is TGTGCCAGCAGCTTAGCGGGGGCAGACACTGAAGCTTTCTTT.